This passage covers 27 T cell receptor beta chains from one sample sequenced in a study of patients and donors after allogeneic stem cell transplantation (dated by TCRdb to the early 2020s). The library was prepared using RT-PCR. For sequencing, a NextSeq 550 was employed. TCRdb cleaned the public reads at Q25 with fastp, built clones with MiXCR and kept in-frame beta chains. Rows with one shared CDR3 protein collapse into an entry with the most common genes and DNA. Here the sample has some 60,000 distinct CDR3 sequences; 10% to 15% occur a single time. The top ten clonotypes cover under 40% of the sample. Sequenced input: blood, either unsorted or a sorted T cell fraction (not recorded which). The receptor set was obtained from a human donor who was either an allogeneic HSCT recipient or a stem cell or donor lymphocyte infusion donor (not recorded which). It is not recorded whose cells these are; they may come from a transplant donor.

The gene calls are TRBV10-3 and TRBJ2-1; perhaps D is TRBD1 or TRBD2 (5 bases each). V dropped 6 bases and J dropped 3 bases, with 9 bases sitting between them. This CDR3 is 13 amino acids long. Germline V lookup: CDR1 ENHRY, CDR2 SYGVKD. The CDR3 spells CAIRGDGYNEQFF. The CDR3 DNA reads TGTGCCATCAGGGGGGACGGCTACAATGAGCAGTTCTTC.

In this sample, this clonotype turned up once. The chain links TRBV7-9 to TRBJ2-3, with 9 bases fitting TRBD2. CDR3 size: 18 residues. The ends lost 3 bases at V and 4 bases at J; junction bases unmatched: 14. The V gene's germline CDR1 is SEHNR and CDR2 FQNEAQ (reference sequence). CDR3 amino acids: CASSFPNPAGGPSDTQYF. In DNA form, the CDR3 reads TGTGCCAGCAGCTTCCCGAATCCGGCGGGAGGGCCATCAGATACGCAGTATTTT. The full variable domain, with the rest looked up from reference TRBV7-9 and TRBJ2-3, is DTGVSQNPRHKITKRGQNVTFRCDPISEHNRLYWYRQTLGQGPEFLTYFQNEAQLEKSRLLSDRFSAERPKGSFSTLEIQRTEQGDSAMYLCASSFPNPAGGPSDTQYFGPGTRLTVL.

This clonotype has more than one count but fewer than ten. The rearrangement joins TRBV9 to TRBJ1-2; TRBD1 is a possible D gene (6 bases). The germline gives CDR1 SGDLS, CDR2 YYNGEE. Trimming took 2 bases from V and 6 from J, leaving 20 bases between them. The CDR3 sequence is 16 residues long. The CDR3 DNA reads TGTGCCAGCAGCGTCGAAGGACAGATCAACGGGAATGGCTACACCTTC. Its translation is CASSVEGQINGNGYTF.

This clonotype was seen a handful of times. CDR3: CASSLAGVGSNQPQHF. The DNA of the CDR3 is TGTGCCAGCAGCTTAGCGGGGGTGGGTAGCAATCAGCCCCAGCATTTT. The chain combines TRBV7-8 with TRBJ1-5; D is perhaps TRBD1 (5 bases). This CDR3 comprises 16 residues. The V end was cut by 0 bases, the J end by 0 bases, with 9 bases between. Germline values: CDR1 SGHVS, CDR2 FQNEAQ.

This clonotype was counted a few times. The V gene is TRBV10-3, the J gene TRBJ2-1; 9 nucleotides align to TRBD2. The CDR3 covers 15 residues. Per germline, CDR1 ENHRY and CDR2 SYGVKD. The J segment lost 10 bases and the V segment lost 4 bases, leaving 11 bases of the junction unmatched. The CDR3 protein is CAISGLAGSAEEQFF. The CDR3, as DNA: TGTGCCATCAGTGGCCTAGCGGGGTCCGCCGAGGAGCAGTTCTTC.

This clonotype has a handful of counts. The CDR3 DNA follows: TGTGCCAGCAGCCAAAACCCAACCTGGACCCCAAGCAATGAGCAGTTCTTC. Translation: CASSQNPTWTPSNEQFF. The J gene is TRBJ2-1, the V gene TRBV4-2; D unresolved. Trimming removed 2 bases at V and 6 bases at J, with 20 bases between. The CDR3 length is 17 residues. Germline assignment: CDR1 LGHNA and CDR2 YNFKEQ.

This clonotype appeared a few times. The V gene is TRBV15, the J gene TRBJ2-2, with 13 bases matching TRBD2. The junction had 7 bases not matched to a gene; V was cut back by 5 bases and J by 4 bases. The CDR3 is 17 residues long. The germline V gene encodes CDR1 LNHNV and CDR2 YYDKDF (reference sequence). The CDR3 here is CATSAPGLAGVTGELFF. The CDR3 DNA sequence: TGTGCCACCAGCGCCCCCGGACTAGCGGGAGTCACCGGGGAGCTGTTTTTT.

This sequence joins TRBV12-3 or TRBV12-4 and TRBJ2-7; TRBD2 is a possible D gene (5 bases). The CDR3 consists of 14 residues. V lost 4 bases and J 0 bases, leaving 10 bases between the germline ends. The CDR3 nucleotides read TGTGCCAGCAGTTCCGCGGGCCGCTCCTACGAGCAGTACTTC. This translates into CASSSAGRSYEQYF.

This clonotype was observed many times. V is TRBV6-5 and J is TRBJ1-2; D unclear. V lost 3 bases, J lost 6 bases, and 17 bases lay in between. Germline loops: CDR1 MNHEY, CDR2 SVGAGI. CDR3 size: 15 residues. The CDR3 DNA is TGTGCCAGCAGTTATAGTGTAGACGCATTGGATGGCTACACCTTC. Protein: CASSYSVDALDGYTF.

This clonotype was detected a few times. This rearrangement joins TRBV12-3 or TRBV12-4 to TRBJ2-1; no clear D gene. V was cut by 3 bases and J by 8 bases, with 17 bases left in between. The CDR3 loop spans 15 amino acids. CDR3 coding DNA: TGTGCCAGCAGTTTGGTGGTGTTAGCTTACGATGAGCAGTTCTTC. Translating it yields CASSLVVLAYDEQFF.

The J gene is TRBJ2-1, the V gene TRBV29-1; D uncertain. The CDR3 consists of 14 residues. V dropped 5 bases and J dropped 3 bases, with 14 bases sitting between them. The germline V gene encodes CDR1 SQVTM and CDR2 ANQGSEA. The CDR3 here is CSVIGSTYYNEQFF. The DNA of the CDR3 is TGCAGCGTTATAGGGTCTACATACTACAATGAGCAGTTCTTC.

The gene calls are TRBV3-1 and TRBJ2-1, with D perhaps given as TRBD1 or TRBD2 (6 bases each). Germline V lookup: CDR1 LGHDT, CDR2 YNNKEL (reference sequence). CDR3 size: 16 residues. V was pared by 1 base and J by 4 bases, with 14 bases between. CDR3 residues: CASSQGVRGLYNEQFF. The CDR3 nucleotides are TGTGCCAGCAGCCAAGGAGTCCGGGGGCTGTACAATGAGCAGTTCTTC.

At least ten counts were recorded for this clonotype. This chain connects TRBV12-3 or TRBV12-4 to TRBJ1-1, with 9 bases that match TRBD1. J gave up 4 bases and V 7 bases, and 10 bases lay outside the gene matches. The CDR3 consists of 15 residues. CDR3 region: CASNAWTGEATEAFF. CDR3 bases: TGTGCCAGCAACGCATGGACAGGGGAGGCCACTGAAGCTTTCTTT.

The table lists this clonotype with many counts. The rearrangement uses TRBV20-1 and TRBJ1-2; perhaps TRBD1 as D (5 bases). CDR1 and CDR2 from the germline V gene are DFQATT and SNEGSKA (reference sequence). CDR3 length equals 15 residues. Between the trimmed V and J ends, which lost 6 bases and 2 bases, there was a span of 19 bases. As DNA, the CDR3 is TGCAGTGCCCCGGGCCGGGGACTCACGAACTATGGCTACACCTTC. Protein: CSAPGRGLTNYGYTF.

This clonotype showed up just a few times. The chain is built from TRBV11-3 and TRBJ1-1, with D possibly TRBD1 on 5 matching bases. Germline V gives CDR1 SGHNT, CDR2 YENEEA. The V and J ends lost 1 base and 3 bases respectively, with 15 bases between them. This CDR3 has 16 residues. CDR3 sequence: CASSLGRGIEDTEAFF. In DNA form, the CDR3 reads TGTGCCAGCAGCTTAGGTAGGGGAATAGAAGACACTGAAGCTTTCTTT.

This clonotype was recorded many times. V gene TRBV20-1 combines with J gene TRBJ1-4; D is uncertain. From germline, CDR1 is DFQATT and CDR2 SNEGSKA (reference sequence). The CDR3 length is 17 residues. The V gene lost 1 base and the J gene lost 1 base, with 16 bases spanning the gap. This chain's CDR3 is CSARGYRPDGTNEKLFF. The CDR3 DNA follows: TGCAGTGCTAGAGGGTACCGACCAGATGGAACTAATGAAAAACTGTTTTTT.

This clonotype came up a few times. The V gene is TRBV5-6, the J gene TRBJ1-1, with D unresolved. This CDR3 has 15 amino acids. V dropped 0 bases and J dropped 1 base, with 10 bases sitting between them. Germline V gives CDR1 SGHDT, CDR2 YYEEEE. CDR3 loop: CASSLGGLGNTEAFF. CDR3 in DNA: TGTGCCAGCAGCTTGGGAGGGTTGGGGAACACTGAAGCTTTCTTT.

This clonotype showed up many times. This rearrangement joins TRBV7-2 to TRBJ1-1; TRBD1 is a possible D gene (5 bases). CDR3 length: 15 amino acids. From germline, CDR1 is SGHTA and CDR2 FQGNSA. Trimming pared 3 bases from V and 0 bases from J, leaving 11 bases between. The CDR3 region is CASSFFQGMNTEAFF. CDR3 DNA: TGTGCCAGCAGCTTTTTCCAGGGTATGAACACTGAAGCTTTCTTT.

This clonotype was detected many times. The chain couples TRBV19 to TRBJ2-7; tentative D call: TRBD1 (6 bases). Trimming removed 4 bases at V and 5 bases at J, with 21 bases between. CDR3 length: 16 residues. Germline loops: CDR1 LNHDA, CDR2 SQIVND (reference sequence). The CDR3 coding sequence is TGTGCCAGTAGTAGGTTCCAAACAGGGTGGATGGACGAGCAGTACTTC. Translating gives CASSRFQTGWMDEQYF.

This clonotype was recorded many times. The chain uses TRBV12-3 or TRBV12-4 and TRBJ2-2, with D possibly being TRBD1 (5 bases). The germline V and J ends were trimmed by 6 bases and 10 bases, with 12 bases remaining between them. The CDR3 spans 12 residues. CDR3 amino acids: CASSRQGKELFF. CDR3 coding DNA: TGTGCCAGCAGCCGCCAGGGCAAGGAGCTGTTTTTT.

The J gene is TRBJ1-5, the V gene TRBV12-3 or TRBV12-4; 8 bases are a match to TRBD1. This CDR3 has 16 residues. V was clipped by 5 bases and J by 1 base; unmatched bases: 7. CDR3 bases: TGTGCCAGCAGTGGTCGGACAGGGAAGAGCAATCAGCCCCAGCATTTT. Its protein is CASSGRTGKSNQPQHF.

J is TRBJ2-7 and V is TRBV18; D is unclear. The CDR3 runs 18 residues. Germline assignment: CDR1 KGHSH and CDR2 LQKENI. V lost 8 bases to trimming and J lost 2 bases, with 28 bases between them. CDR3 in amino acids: CASTTRNLERESPYEQYF. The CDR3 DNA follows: TGTGCCAGCACCACCAGGAACTTAGAAAGGGAATCTCCCTACGAGCAGTACTTC.

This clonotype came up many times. CDR3 nucleotides: TGCAGCGTTGACGCAACACCGGGACCCGCTACTTACAACTATGGCTACACCTTC. Its translation is CSVDATPGPATYNYGYTF. The gene calls are TRBV29-1 and TRBJ1-2; D possibly corresponds to TRBD1 (5 bases). The V end was cut by 3 bases, the J end by 2 bases, with 25 bases between. CDR1 and CDR2 from the germline V gene are SQVTM and ANQGSEA. CDR3 size: 18 residues. Complete variable domain (other parts from reference TRBV29-1 and TRBJ1-2): SAVISQKPSRDICQRGTSLTIQCQVDSQVTMMFWYRQQPGQSLTLIATANQGSEATYESGFVIDKFPISRPNLTFSTLTVSNMSPEDSSIYLCSVDATPGPATYNYGYTFGSGTRLTVV.

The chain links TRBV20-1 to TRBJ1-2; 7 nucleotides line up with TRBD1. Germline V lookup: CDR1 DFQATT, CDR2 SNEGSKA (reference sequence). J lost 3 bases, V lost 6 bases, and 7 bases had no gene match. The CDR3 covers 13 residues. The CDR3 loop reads CSARGTADYGYTF. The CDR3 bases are TGCAGTGCCAGGGGGACAGCCGACTATGGCTACACCTTC.

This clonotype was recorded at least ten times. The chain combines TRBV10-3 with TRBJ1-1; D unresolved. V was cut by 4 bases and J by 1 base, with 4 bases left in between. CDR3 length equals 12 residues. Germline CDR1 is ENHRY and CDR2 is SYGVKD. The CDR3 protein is CAISVGNTEAFF. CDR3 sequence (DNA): TGTGCCATCAGTGTGGGGAACACTGAAGCTTTCTTT.

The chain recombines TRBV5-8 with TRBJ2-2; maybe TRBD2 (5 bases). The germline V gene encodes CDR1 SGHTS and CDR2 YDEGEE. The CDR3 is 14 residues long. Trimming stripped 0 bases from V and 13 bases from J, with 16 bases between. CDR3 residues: CASSLGPGGRGLFF. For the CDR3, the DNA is TGTGCCAGCAGCTTGGGTCCTGGAGGCAGAGGGCTGTTTTTT. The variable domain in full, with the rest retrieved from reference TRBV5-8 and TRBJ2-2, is EAGVTQSPTHLIKTRGQQATLRCSPISGHTSVYWYQQALGLGLQFLLWYDEGEERNRGNFPPRFSGRQFPNYSSELNVNALELEDSALYLCASSLGPGGRGLFFGEGSRLTVL.

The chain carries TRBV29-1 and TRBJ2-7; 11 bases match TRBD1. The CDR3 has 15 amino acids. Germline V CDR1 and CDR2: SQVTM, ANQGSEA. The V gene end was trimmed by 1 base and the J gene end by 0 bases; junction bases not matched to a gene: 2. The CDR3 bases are TGCAGCGTTGAAGGGGGGACAGGGGGCTCCTACGAGCAGTACTTC. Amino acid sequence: CSVEGGTGGSYEQYF.